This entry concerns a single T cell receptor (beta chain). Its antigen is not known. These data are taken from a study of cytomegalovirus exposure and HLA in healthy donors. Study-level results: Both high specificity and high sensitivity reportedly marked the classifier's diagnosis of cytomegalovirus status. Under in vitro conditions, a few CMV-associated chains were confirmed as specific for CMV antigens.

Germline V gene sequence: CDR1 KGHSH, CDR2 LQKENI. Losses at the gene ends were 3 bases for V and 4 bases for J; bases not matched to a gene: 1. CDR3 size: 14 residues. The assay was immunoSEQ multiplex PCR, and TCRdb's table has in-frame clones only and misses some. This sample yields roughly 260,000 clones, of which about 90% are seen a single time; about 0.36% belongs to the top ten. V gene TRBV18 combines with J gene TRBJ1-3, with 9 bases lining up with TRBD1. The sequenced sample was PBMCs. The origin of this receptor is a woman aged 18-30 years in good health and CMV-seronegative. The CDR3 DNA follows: TGTGCCAGCTCACCGGGACAGGGCGGAAACACCATATATTTT. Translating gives CASSPGQGGNTIYF.